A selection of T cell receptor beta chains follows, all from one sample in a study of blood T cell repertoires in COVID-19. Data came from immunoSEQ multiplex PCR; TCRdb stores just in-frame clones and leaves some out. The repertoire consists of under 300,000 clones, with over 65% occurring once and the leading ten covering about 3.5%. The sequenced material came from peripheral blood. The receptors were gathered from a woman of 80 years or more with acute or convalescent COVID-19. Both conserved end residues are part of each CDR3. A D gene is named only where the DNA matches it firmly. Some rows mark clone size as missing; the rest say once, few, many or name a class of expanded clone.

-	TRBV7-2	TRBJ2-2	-	CASSFSAGAGTGELFF	TGTGCCAGCAGCTTTTCGGCGGGGGCGGGAACCGGGGAGCTGTTTTTT
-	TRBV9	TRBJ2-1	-	CASSVGGGKYNEQFF	TGTGCCAGCAGCGTAGGCGGGGGCAAGTACAATGAGCAGTTCTTC
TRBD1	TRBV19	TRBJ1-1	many	CASSRMTGWDTEAFF	TGTGCCAGTAGTAGGATGACAGGGTGGGACACTGAAGCTTTCTTT
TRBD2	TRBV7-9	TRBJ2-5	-	CASSLGWLAVQETQYF	TGTGCCAGCAGCTTAGGTTGGCTAGCGGTACAAGAGACCCAGTACTTC
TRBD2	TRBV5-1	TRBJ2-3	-	CASSEWTSGNTDTQYF	TGCGCCAGCAGCGAGTGGACTAGCGGGAACACAGATACGCAGTATTTT
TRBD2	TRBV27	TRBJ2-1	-	CASSPLSGGSNEQFF	TGTGCCAGCAGTCCATTAAGCGGGGGAAGCAATGAGCAGTTCTTC
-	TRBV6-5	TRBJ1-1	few	CASSYPGGTEAFF	TGTGCCAGCAGTTACCCCGGTGGTACTGAAGCTTTCTTT
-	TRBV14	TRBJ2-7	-	CASSQVVGRPTGEQYF	TGTGCCAGCAGCCAAGTTGTGGGGAGGCCAACGGGGGAGCAGTACTTC
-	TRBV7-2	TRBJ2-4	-	CASSLAGVGAKNIQYF	TGTGCCAGCAGCTTAGCGGGAGTTGGAGCCAAAAACATTCAGTACTTC
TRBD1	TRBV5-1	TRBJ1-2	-	CASSLTGGNYGYTF	TGCGCCAGCAGCTTGACAGGGGGAAACTATGGCTACACCTTC
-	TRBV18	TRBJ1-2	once	CASSEQSFYGYTF	TGTGCCAGCTCGGAACAGTCCTTCTATGGCTACACCTTC
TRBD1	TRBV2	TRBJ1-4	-	CASSEANQGVEKLFF	TGTGCCAGCAGTGAAGCCAACCAGGGGGTAGAAAAACTGTTTTTT
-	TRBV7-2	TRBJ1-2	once	CASSSDLANYGYTF	TGTGCCAGCAGCTCCGACCTAGCTAACTATGGCTACACCTTC
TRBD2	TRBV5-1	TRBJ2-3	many	CASSWRLAGPTDTQYF	TGCGCCAGCAGCTGGAGGCTAGCGGGGCCCACAGATACGCAGTATTTT
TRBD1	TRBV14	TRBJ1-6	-	CASSLLDRGKTPLHF	TGTGCCAGCAGCCTTTTGGACAGGGGGAAAACACCCCTCCACTTT
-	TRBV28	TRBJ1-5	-	CASRQYRDQPQHF	TGTGCCAGCAGACAATACAGGGATCAGCCCCAGCATTTT
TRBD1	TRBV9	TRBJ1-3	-	CASSATTGPGNTIYF	TGTGCCAGCAGCGCAACGACAGGGCCCGGAAACACCATATATTTT
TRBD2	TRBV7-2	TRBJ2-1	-	CASSLASGGWVEQFF	TGTGCCAGCAGCTTAGCTAGCGGGGGGTGGGTTGAGCAGTTCTTC
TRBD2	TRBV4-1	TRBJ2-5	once	CASSQGAGLGLGGQETQYF	TGCGCCAGCAGCCAAGGTGCTGGACTAGGCCTGGGGGGGCAAGAGACCCAGTACTTC
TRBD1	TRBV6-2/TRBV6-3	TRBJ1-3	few	CASSVGTVSGNTIYF	TGTGCCAGCAGTGTCGGGACAGTCTCTGGAAACACCATATATTTT
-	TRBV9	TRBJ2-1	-	CASSVGLGVPYNEQFF	TGTGCCAGCAGCGTAGGGTTAGGGGTCCCCTACAATGAGCAGTTCTTC
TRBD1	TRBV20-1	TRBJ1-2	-	CSAIDRGIYGYTF	TGCAGTGCTATTGACAGGGGAATCTATGGCTACACCTTC
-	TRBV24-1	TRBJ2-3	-	CATSDPTSGTDTQYF	TGTGCCACCAGTGATCCGACATCCGGCACAGATACGCAGTATTTT
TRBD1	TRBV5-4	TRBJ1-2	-	CASSRTGDYGYTF	TGTGCCAGCAGTAGGACAGGGGACTATGGCTACACCTTC
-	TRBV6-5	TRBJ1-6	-	CATGGESGNSPLHF	TGTGCCACCGGGGGGGAGAGTGGGAATTCACCCCTCCACTTT
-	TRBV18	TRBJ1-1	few	CASSPRGNTEAFF	TGTGCCAGCTCACCACGGGGCAACACTGAAGCTTTCTTT
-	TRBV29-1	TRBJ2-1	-	CSAQLDRSSYNEQFF	TGCAGCGCACAATTAGACCGGAGCTCCTACAATGAGCAGTTCTTC
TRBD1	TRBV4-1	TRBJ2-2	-	CASSHIGQGNTGELFF	TGCGCCAGCAGCCACATCGGACAGGGGAACACCGGGGAGCTGTTTTTT
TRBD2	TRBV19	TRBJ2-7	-	CASSASARRLAGGPNEQYF	TGTGCCAGTAGTGCTTCAGCCCGTAGACTAGCGGGAGGGCCCAACGAGCAGTACTTC
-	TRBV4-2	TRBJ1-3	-	CASSQGVADTIYF	TGTGCCAGCAGCCAAGGGGTAGCGGACACCATATATTTT
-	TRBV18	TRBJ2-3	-	CASSPLDGADTQYF	TGTGCCAGCTCACCATTGGACGGGGCAGATACGCAGTATTTT
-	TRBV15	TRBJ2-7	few	CATSRGGQVEQYF	TGTGCCACCAGCAGAGGGGGGCAAGTCGAGCAGTACTTC
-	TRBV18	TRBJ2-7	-	CASSPLGTNEQYF	TGTGCCAGCTCACCCCTCGGGACAAACGAGCAGTACTTC